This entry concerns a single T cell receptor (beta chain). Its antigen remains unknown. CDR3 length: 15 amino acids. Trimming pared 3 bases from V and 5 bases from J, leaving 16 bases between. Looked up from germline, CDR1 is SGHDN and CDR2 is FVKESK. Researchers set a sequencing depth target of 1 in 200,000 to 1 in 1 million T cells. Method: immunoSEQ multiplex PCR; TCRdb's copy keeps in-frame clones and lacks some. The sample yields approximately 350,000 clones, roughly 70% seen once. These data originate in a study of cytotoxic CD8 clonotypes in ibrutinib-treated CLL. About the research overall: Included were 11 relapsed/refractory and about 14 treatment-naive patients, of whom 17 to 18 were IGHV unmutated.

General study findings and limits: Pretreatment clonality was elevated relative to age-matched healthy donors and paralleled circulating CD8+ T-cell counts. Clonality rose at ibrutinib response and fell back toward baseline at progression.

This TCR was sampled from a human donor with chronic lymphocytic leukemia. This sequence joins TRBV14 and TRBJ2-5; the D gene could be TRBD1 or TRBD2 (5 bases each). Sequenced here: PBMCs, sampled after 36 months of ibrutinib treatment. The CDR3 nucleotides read TGTGCCAGCAGCCAGGGACGGACGTTTGGCGAGACCCAGTACTTC. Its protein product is CASSQGRTFGETQYF. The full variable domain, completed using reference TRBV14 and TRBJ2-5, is EAGVTQFPSHSVIEKGQTVTLRCDPISGHDNLYWYRRVMGKEIKFLLHFVKESKQDESGMPNNRFLAERTGGTYSTLKVQPAELEDSGVYFCASSQGRTFGETQYFGPGTRLLVL.